This TCR beta chain was found in a study of monozygotic twins with inflammatory bowel disease. Unsorted whole blood yielded the total RNA, with T cells left unselected. Regarding the study as a whole: T cell subtypes that differed could not be told apart. Among IBD patients, TCRbeta diversity (inverse Simpson) was lower than in healthy co-twins.

TCRdb reanalyzed the 5' RACE reads and collapses them to one entry per CDR3 protein, without DNA. The sample has approximately 150,000 distinct CDR3 sequences. Points on this clonotype: The antigen remains unidentified.

The receptor was derived from a human donor with ulcerative colitis or Crohn's disease, or a healthy co-twin of an affected twin (not recorded which). The sequencing input was blood.

The CDR3 loop is CASSFPGTENTGELFF. The chain recombines TRBV5-4 with TRBJ2-2. The CDR3 covers 16 residues. The germline V gene encodes CDR1 SGHNT and CDR2 YYREEE (reference sequence). Full variable domain (outside the CDR3, taken from reference TRBV5-4 and TRBJ2-2): ETGVTQSPTHLIKTRGQQVTLRCSSQSGHNTVSWYQQALGQGPQFIFQYYREEENGRGNFPPRFSGLQFPNYSSELNVNALELDDSALYLCASSFPGTENTGELFFGEGSRLTVL.